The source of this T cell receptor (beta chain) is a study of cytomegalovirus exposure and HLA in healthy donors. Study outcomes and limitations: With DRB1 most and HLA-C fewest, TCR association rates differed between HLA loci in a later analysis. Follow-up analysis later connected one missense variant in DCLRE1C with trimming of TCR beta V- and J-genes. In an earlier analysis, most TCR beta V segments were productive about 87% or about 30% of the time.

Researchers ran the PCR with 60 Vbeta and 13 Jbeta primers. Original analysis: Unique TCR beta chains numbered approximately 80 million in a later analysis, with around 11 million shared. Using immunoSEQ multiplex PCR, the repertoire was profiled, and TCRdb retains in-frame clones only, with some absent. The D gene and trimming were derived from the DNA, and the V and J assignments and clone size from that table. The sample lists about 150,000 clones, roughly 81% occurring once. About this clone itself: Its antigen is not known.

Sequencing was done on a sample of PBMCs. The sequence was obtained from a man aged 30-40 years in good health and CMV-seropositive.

The CDR3 DNA reads TGTGCCAGCAGCTTTAGCGGGAGAGGTGATACGCAGTATTTT. Protein sequence: CASSFSGRGDTQYF. The gene calls are TRBV7-9 and TRBJ2-3; 9 bases line up with TRBD2. This CDR3 comprises 14 residues. J gave up 6 bases and V 3 bases, and 4 bases lay outside the gene matches. Germline assignment: CDR1 SEHNR and CDR2 FQNEAQ (reference sequence).